These 31 T cell receptor beta chains were all obtained from the same sample, sequenced in a study of cytomegalovirus exposure and HLA in healthy donors. Only in-frame clones appear in the TCRdb table, and some are missing; sequencing was by immunoSEQ multiplex PCR. The sample has a few hundred thousand clones; roughly 89% are singletons. The sequenced material came from PBMCs. The receptor set was obtained from a woman aged 18-29 years in good health and CMV-seronegative.

The chain combines TRBV9 with TRBJ2-4, with no clear D. The ends were cut back, 3 bases at V and 3 bases at J, with 7 bases in the middle. Germline assignment: CDR1 SGDLS and CDR2 YYNGEE. The CDR3 loop spans 13 amino acids. The CDR3 sequence is CASSATNKNIQYF. The CDR3 DNA is TGTGCCAGCAGCGCGACAAACAAAAACATTCAGTACTTC.

The chain recombines TRBV5-4 with TRBJ2-3; 13 positions agree with TRBD2. This CDR3 has 18 amino acids. Trimming removed 4 bases from V and 0 bases from J; junction bases left unmatched: 8. Per the germline V gene, CDR1 is SGHNT and CDR2 is YYREEE (reference sequence). The CDR3 nucleotides are TGTGCCAGCAGCCGGACTAGCGGGAGTCGCGCTAGCACAGATACGCAGTATTTT. Amino acid sequence: CASSRTSGSRASTDTQYF.

This clone was observed a handful of times. The rearrangement uses TRBV18 and TRBJ2-5; D remains ambiguous. Trimming shortened V by 2 bases and J by 2 bases, and 9 bases separated the two germline ends. CDR3 length: 14 residues. The V gene's germline CDR1 is KGHSH and CDR2 LQKENI. The CDR3 reads CASSPAAVQETQYF. The CDR3 region has the DNA TGTGCCAGCTCACCAGCGGCGGTTCAAGAGACCCAGTACTTC.

The chain uses TRBV27 and TRBJ1-1, with D hard to call. With 8 bases removed from V and 5 bases from J, the gap between germline ends came to 15 bases. The CDR3 extends over 13 amino acids. Germline assignment: CDR1 MNHEY and CDR2 SMNVEV (reference sequence). The CDR3, as DNA: TGTGCCAGCTTAGCCCCACCGGGGACTGAAGCTTTCTTT. Translated: CASLAPPGTEAFF.

The V call is TRBV6-5, the J call TRBJ1-1, with D unclear. The CDR3 is 14 residues long. V lost 7 bases and J 0 bases, leaving 12 bases between the germline ends. Germline loops: CDR1 MNHEY, CDR2 SVGAGI. The CDR3: CASTRGGMNTEAFF. The CDR3 DNA reads as TGTGCCAGCACCCGAGGAGGGATGAACACTGAAGCTTTCTTT.

The J gene is TRBJ2-7, the V gene TRBV7-3; D is possibly TRBD2 (6 bases). This CDR3 spans 13 amino acids. V lost 2 bases to trimming and J lost 5 bases, with 10 bases between them. CDR1 is SGHTA, CDR2 FQGTGA, per germline. Written as DNA, the CDR3 is TGTGCCAGCAGCTTAGCAAGGGAGGACGAGCAGTACTTC. Residues: CASSLAREDEQYF.

V and J are TRBV28 and TRBJ1-2; a weak D match, TRBD1 (6 bases). The length of the CDR3 is 14 residues. V gave up 5 bases and J gave up 8 bases, with 18 bases separating them. The germline V gene has CDR1 MDHEN and CDR2 SYDVKM. CDR3 nucleotides: TGTGCCAGCAGTAATCCTCAGGGGACGCAGGGCTACACCTTC. The encoded protein is CASSNPQGTQGYTF.

CDR3 in DNA: TGTGCCAGTAGTATTTCCGGGGGACCCGACGAGCAGTACTTC. Translating gives CASSISGGPDEQYF. This chain links TRBV19 with TRBJ2-7; D perhaps matches TRBD2 (6 bases). Looked up from germline, CDR1 is LNHDA and CDR2 is SQIVND (reference sequence). Between the trimmed V and J ends, which lost 3 bases and 5 bases, there was a span of 14 bases. The CDR3 runs to 14 residues.

This clone came up once. The V call is TRBV6-6, the J call TRBJ2-7; TRBD2 matches at 13 bases. Trimming took 5 bases from V and 4 from J; bases not matched to a gene: 8. The germline gives CDR1 MNHNY, CDR2 SVGAGI (reference sequence). This CDR3 is built from 16 residues. CDR3 amino acids: CASSRGLAGAPYEQYF. The CDR3 DNA reads as TGTGCCAGCAGTCGTGGACTAGCGGGAGCCCCTTACGAGCAGTACTTC.

The chain carries TRBV28 and TRBJ1-5, with 9 bases aligning to TRBD1. This CDR3 region has 19 residues. Germline CDR1 and CDR2: MDHEN and SYDVKM. V gave up 7 bases and J gave up 0 bases; unmatched junction bases: 16. In nucleotides, the CDR3 is TGTGCCAGCACGGGACGACCGGGACAGGGTGATTATAGCAATCAGCCCCAGCATTTT. Its protein product is CASTGRPGQGDYSNQPQHF.

This clone was seen only a few times. The chain joins TRBV5-1 to TRBJ2-7; 10 bases line up with TRBD1. The germline gives CDR1 SGHRS, CDR2 YFSETQ. V lost 3 bases and J lost 3; bases outside the gene matches: 3. The CDR3 has 14 amino acids. The CDR3 nucleotides read TGCGCCAGCAGCTGGGGGACAGGGGACTACGAGCAGTACTTC. This translates into CASSWGTGDYEQYF.

The chain combines TRBV4-3 with TRBJ2-4, with a tentative D call TRBD1 (6 bases). The CDR3 has 15 amino acids. The ends were cut back, 1 base at V and 8 bases at J, with 15 bases in the middle. The germline V gene has CDR1 LGHNA and CDR2 YSLEER. The CDR3 DNA reads TGCGCCAGCAGCCAAGTGGAACAGGGTAGTGACATTCAGTACTTC. Residues: CASSQVEQGSDIQYF.

The chain couples TRBV7-2 to TRBJ2-3, with 9 bases that match TRBD2. J gave up 0 bases and V 6 bases, and 7 bases lay outside the gene matches. The CDR3 loop spans 16 amino acids. From germline, CDR1 is SGHTA and CDR2 FQGNSA. The CDR3 here is CASSMTSGVSTDTQYF. CDR3 DNA sequence: TGTGCCAGCAGTATGACTAGCGGAGTGAGCACAGATACGCAGTATTTT.

J is TRBJ2-5 and V is TRBV2; 7 nucleotides align to TRBD1. The CDR3 has 13 amino acids. V shed 6 bases and J 3 bases; nucleotides not matched to a gene: 4. CDR1 SNHLY and CDR2 FYNNEI come from the germline V gene. Here the CDR3 DNA reads TGTGCCAGCAGGGCAGGGACAGAAGAGACCCAGTACTTC. Residues: CASRAGTEETQYF.

This clone appeared once. The chain combines TRBV19 with TRBJ2-1; 7 bases align to TRBD2. CDR3 length: 14 amino acids. The V gene's germline CDR1 is LNHDA and CDR2 SQIVND (reference sequence). V shed 3 bases, J shed 7 bases, and the junction held 6 bases outside the gene matches. CDR3 DNA: TGTGCCAGTAGTATTACTACTAGCGCTAATGAGCAGTTCTTC. Amino acid sequence: CASSITTSANEQFF. Full variable domain (missing parts from reference TRBV19 and TRBJ2-1): DGGITQSPKYLFRKEGQNVTLSCEQNLNHDAMYWYRQDPGQGLRLIYYSQIVNDFQKGDIAEGYSVSREKKESFPLTVTSAQKNPTAFYLCASSITTSANEQFFGPGTRLTVL.

This clone was recorded a few times. V usage is TRBV28 and J usage is TRBJ1-2; 7 positions agree with TRBD1. The germline CDR1 and CDR2 sequences are MDHEN and SYDVKM. This CDR3 contains 13 residues. Trimming removed 8 bases from V and 4 bases from J; junction bases left unmatched: 7. CDR3 sequence reads: CASSDRAFYGYTF. The DNA for the CDR3 is TGTGCCAGCTCAGACAGGGCCTTCTATGGCTACACCTTC.

This clone showed up just a few times. The chain joins TRBV28 to TRBJ1-2; 7 bases align to TRBD1. In germline, CDR1 is MDHEN, CDR2 SYDVKM. The CDR3 has 16 amino acids. Germline trimming cut 4 bases from V and 5 bases from J; bases unmatched to any gene: 13. CDR3: CASSSPTGARGYGYTF. Written as DNA, the CDR3 is TGTGCCAGCAGTTCACCGACAGGCGCCAGGGGGTATGGCTACACCTTC.

This chain links TRBV2 with TRBJ1-3; D is unclear. Germline values: CDR1 SNHLY, CDR2 FYNNEI. The CDR3 runs 13 residues. The V end was cut by 3 bases, the J end by 5 bases, with 8 bases between. CDR3 amino acids: CASSDPRRNTIYF. The CDR3 nucleotides read TGTGCCAGCAGTGATCCGCGCAGAAACACCATATATTTT.

The chain has TRBV6-5 and TRBJ1-5, with 7 bases that match TRBD1. Per the germline V gene, CDR1 is MNHEY and CDR2 is SVGAGI. The CDR3 is 14 residues long. V was clipped by 5 bases and J by 7 bases; unmatched bases: 8. In DNA form, the CDR3 reads TGTGCCAGCAGTCCCGGACAGGTCGGGCAGCCCCAGCATTTT. Amino acid sequence: CASSPGQVGQPQHF.

The J gene is TRBJ1-2, the V gene TRBV6-5, with 12 bases lining up with TRBD1. CDR1 and CDR2 (germline): MNHEY, SVGAGI. The junction had 7 bases not matched to a gene; V was cut back by 2 bases and J by 6 bases. CDR3 length: 16 residues. In DNA, the CDR3 is TGTGCCAGCAGTTACGGGACAGGGGGCTTTGGGGATGGCTACACCTTC. Translated: CASSYGTGGFGDGYTF.

This rearrangement joins TRBV7-3 to TRBJ2-5; possibly TRBD2 for D (5 bases). The CDR3 has 16 amino acids. Germline V CDR1 and CDR2: SGHTA, FQGTGA. Trimming stripped 5 bases from V and 5 bases from J, with 21 bases between. CDR3 sequence: CASSPRSRETKETQYF. CDR3 coding DNA: TGTGCCAGCAGCCCACGATCCCGGGAAACAAAGGAGACCCAGTACTTC.

The rearrangement joins TRBV28 to TRBJ2-7; the D gene is possibly TRBD2 (6 bases). The germline V gene encodes CDR1 MDHEN and CDR2 SYDVKM. CDR3 size: 16 residues. V lost 10 bases and J lost 3, with 25 bases in between. Written as DNA, the CDR3 is TGTGCCATCACGGCCTCACCCTCGGGACTTGGCTACGAGCAGTACTTC. This sequence encodes CAITASPSGLGYEQYF.

This rearrangement joins TRBV6-6 to TRBJ1-2; D remains unclear. The CDR3 is 12 amino acids. Germline CDR1 reads MNHNY; CDR2 reads SVGAGI (reference sequence). V was shortened by 8 bases and J by 2 bases, with 9 bases between the two germline ends. The CDR3 nucleotides are TGTGCCAGCTGCGAGGGAAACTATGGCTACACCTTC. This codes for CASCEGNYGYTF.

J is TRBJ2-1 and V is TRBV10-3, with 10 bases aligning to TRBD2. The CDR3 covers 14 residues. Germline V gives CDR1 ENHRY, CDR2 SYGVKD. Trimming at V came to 7 bases and at J to 5 bases, leaving 5 bases not matched to a gene. CDR3 sequence reads: CAIKALAGDNEQFF. CDR3 nucleotide sequence: TGTGCCATCAAGGCCCTAGCGGGGGACAATGAGCAGTTCTTC.

The chain combines TRBV2 with TRBJ2-1, with 7 nucleotides matching TRBD1. The CDR3 is made up of 12 amino acids. Germline CDR1 SNHLY, CDR2 FYNNEI. J gave up 7 bases and V 8 bases, and 5 bases lay outside the gene matches. DNA of the CDR3: TGTGCCAGCCCGGGACAGATTAATGAGCAGTTCTTC. Residues: CASPGQINEQFF.

V is TRBV15 and J is TRBJ2-1, with a tentative D call TRBD2 (6 bases). This CDR3 is built from 17 residues. Trimming removed 3 bases at V and 4 bases at J, with 19 bases between. The germline gives CDR1 LNHNV, CDR2 YYDKDF (reference sequence). CDR3 nucleotides: TGTGCCACCAGCAGGACCGTGGAGGGGATCCCTTACAATGAGCAGTTCTTC. It translates to CATSRTVEGIPYNEQFF.

This clone was found once. V gene TRBV7-8 combines with J gene TRBJ2-5; D is undetermined. The germline V gene encodes CDR1 SGHVS and CDR2 FQNEAQ. This CDR3 is 15 amino acids long. Trimming took 5 bases from V and 8 from J, leaving 21 bases between them. The CDR3 region is CASSTTWPSALTQYF. The CDR3 coding sequence is TGTGCCAGCAGCACGACATGGCCCTCCGCGTTAACCCAGTACTTC. The variable domain in full, with the rest retrieved from reference TRBV7-8 and TRBJ2-5, is GAGVSQSPRYKVAKRGQDVALRCDPISGHVSLFWYQQALGQGPEFLTYFQNEAQLDKSGLPSDRFFAERPEGSVSTLKIQRTQQEDSAVYLCASSTTWPSALTQYFGPGTRLLVL.

The chain combines TRBV29-1 with TRBJ2-1; 8 nucleotides line up with TRBD1. V gave up 3 bases and J gave up 5 bases; unmatched junction bases: 3. Germline CDR1 SQVTM, CDR2 ANQGSEA. CDR3 length: 13 residues. The CDR3 bases are TGCAGCGTTGAGGGACAGGTTCACAATGAGCAGTTCTTC. This encodes CSVEGQVHNEQFF.

A remark on this clone: The sample contains more than one DNA sequence encoding this CDR3. The chain links TRBV18 to TRBJ1-1, with D unclear. The V gene's germline CDR1 is KGHSH and CDR2 LQKENI. With 3 bases removed from V and 0 bases from J, the gap between germline ends came to 8 bases. CDR3 length: 14 amino acids. As DNA, the CDR3 is TGTGCCAGCTCACCCCGAGCGGTGAACACTGAAGCTTTCTTT. This encodes CASSPRAVNTEAFF.

J is TRBJ2-1 and V is TRBV7-3, with TRBD1 as a possible D gene (5 bases). This CDR3 contains 14 residues. With 3 bases removed from V and 1 base from J, the gap between germline ends came to 7 bases. The germline gives CDR1 SGHTA, CDR2 FQGTGA. The CDR3 protein is CASSFQGSYNEQFF. CDR3 in DNA: TGTGCCAGCAGCTTTCAGGGTTCCTACAATGAGCAGTTCTTC.

The chain couples TRBV5-1 to TRBJ2-5, with a possible D match to TRBD1 (6 bases). Trimming left V 1 base short and J 4 bases short, with 17 bases between. This CDR3 has 16 residues. The germline CDR1 and CDR2 sequences are SGHRS and YFSETQ. CDR3 protein: CASSLSAGELGETQYF. As DNA, the CDR3 is TGCGCCAGCAGCTTGTCGGCAGGGGAGTTAGGAGAGACCCAGTACTTC.